A selection of T cell receptor beta chains follows, all from one sample in a study of regulatory T cells in long-lasting Graves disease. One entry per CDR3 protein results from TCRdb running MiXCR on the multiplex PCR reads. The sample carries 600,000 to 800,000 distinct CDR3 sequences, around 30% recorded once. The material sequenced was peripheral blood mononuclear cells (PBMCs), taken when the disease was refractory, from a patient treated with antithyroid drugs. These receptors all come from a female donor with Graves disease. Both conserved end residues are part of each CDR3. D genes are given only for firm matches. Some rows mark clone size as missing; the rest say once, few, many or name a class of expanded clone.

clone_size,j_call,v_call,d_call,cdr3_nt,cdr3_aa
many,TRBJ1-2,TRBV28,.,TGTGCCAGCGGTGGGCTTTATGGCTACACCTTC,CASGGLYGYTF
.,TRBJ1-2,TRBV5-4,.,TGCGCCAGCAGCCAAGAACCCACCGGGACACGGTATGGCTACACCTTC,CASSQEPTGTRYGYTF
few,TRBJ2-7,TRBV20-1,TRBD2,TGCAGTGCTAGAGGGGAGGGAGGGGACGAGCAGTACTTC,CSARGEGGDEQYF
.,TRBJ2-7,TRBV6-1,.,TGTGCCAGCAGTGAAGCATTAAGATACGAGCAGTACTTC,CASSEALRYEQYF
.,TRBJ2-5,TRBV29-1,TRBD2,TGCAGCGTTGAACCAGCGGGGTTATGGGAGACCCAGTACTTC,CSVEPAGLWETQYF
.,TRBJ1-1,TRBV13,.,TGTGCCAGCAGCTCCGATCCACAGTTCACTGAAGCTTTCTTT,CASSSDPQFTEAFF
many,TRBJ2-2,TRBV20-1,.,TGCAGTGCCGGACGGCAGGGAAACACCGGGGAGCTGTTTTTT,CSAGRQGNTGELFF
.,TRBJ2-7,TRBV6-1,.,TGTGCCAGCACGACGACTCCGGGGGCGAGCTACGAGCAGTACTTC,CASTTTPGASYEQYF
.,TRBJ2-7,TRBV20-1,TRBD2,TGCAGTGCCCCAAGACTAGCGGGAGGGTTGACAGGCTCCTACGAGCAGTACTTC,CSAPRLAGGLTGSYEQYF
few,TRBJ1-1,TRBV28,TRBD1,TGTGCCAGCCGGGACAGGGGGCTGTATACTGAAGCTTTCTTT,CASRDRGLYTEAFF
few,TRBJ1-1,TRBV6-1,.,TGTGCCAGCACCCACCGGGACAAGAACACTGAAGCTTTCTTT,CASTHRDKNTEAFF
.,TRBJ1-1,TRBV6-5,.,TGTGCCAGCAGTTACTCTCCCAAAAACACTGAAGCTTTCTTT,CASSYSPKNTEAFF
.,TRBJ2-5,TRBV7-6,TRBD1,TGTGCCAGCAGCCAGGGGGTTAAACAAGAGACCCAGTACTTC,CASSQGVKQETQYF
once,TRBJ2-2,TRBV7-9,.,TGTGCCAGCAGCTCCAGGACCGCTCTCACCGGGGAGCTGTTTTTT,CASSSRTALTGELFF
.,TRBJ2-7,TRBV5-1,TRBD2,TGCGCCAGCAGCTCCCAGGTTGGACTAGCGGGAGGAGAGCAGTACTTC,CASSSQVGLAGGEQYF
.,TRBJ1-4,TRBV6-2/TRBV6-3,.,TGTGCCAGCAGTGAAGCGATTTCGACGGAGGGGCTGTTTTTT,CASSEAISTEGLFF
.,TRBJ1-2,TRBV5-1,.,TGCGCCAGCCGGGTGGAGAGGGTGTCGGATGGCTACACCTTC,CASRVERVSDGYTF
few,TRBJ2-3,TRBV5-4,.,TGTGCCAGCAGCTGGGGAAAAACGGGAGATCCCACAGATACGCAGTATTTT,CASSWGKTGDPTDTQYF
many,TRBJ2-5,TRBV27,TRBD1,TGTGCCAGCAGTAGACTCACGACAGGGCCGGAGACCCAGTACTTC,CASSRLTTGPETQYF
.,TRBJ1-6,TRBV20-1,.,TGCAGTGCTACGACAGGAGATAATTCACCCCTCCACTTT,CSATTGDNSPLHF
.,TRBJ1-2,TRBV6-1,TRBD1,TGTGCCAGCAGCCCTTCCGGGACAGGGAGGTCGAATGGCTACACCTTC,CASSPSGTGRSNGYTF
.,TRBJ1-1,TRBV5-1,.,TGCGCCAGCAGCTTGGATAAGACAGGCGCTCCCGGTGAAGCTTTCTTT,CASSLDKTGAPGEAFF
.,TRBJ1-1,TRBV2,TRBD1,TGTGCCAGCAGTACCCGGACAGGGCGAGCTTTCTTT,CASSTRTGRAFF
few,TRBJ1-2,TRBV27,.,TGTGCCAGCAGCCACGGGACCAGTCATGGCTACACCTTC,CASSHGTSHGYTF
few,TRBJ1-1,TRBV14,.,TGTGCCAGCAGAGATCACAGGGAACGATCGGCAGCTTTCTTT,CASRDHRERSAAFF
.,TRBJ1-6,TRBV10-3,.,TGTGCCATCAGTCCGCAGGGAGACGAGGCGTCGTATAATTCACCCCTCCACTTT,CAISPQGDEASYNSPLHF
few,TRBJ2-5,TRBV5-1,.,TGCGCCAGCAGCTCAATCTACCAAGAGACCCAGTACTTC,CASSSIYQETQYF
.,TRBJ1-2,TRBV6-4,.,TGTGCCAGCAGGGAAACAGGAGCCGATGGCTACACCTTC,CASRETGADGYTF
few,TRBJ1-3,TRBV12-3/TRBV12-4,.,TGTGCCAGCAGTTTCTTCAAACCACATTCTGGAAACACCATATATTTT,CASSFFKPHSGNTIYF
many,TRBJ2-5,TRBV11-2,TRBD2,TGTGCCAGCAGCTTAGCGGGAGGGGACAAAGAGACCCAGTACTTC,CASSLAGGDKETQYF
few,TRBJ2-7,TRBV20-1,TRBD1,TGCAGTGCTAGAGTTCAGGGACAGGGGACAACCTACGAGCAGTACTTC,CSARVQGQGTTYEQYF
few,TRBJ2-5,TRBV19,.,TGTGCCAGTAGTATCTCAGGGGCGGAGACCCAGTACTTC,CASSISGAETQYF
.,TRBJ1-2,TRBV6-1,.,TGTGCCACCACCGGAGGGGGGCAAGGCTATGGCTACACCTTC,CATTGGGQGYGYTF
.,TRBJ1-5,TRBV20-1,.,TGCAGTGCTAGGATTGGTAATAAGGATCAGCCCCAGCATTTT,CSARIGNKDQPQHF
many,TRBJ1-2,TRBV20-1,.,TGCAGTGCTAGAGCCTCCCTGGGCTACACCTTC,CSARASLGYTF
.,TRBJ2-5,TRBV18,TRBD1,TGTGCCAGCTCACCACCTCGGACAGGGGCGGGGAAGACCCAGTACTTC,CASSPPRTGAGKTQYF